Listed below are T cell receptor beta chains from one sample, sequenced in a study of T cell repertoires in cytomegalovirus infection. TCRdb redid the calling of the reads with MiXCR, one entry per CDR3 protein. The data contain about 150,000 distinct CDR3 sequences, around 32% of them singletons. Their antigen targets remain unknown. The sequencing here drew on CD8+ T cells from cultured PBMCs, taken from culture after CMV antigen stimulation. The receptors here all came from a human donor in good health (CMV status not recorded). Some clones in this sample may be carry-over from other donors' samples. Both conserved end residues are part of each CDR3. The D gene is left open where the match is weak. Only some rows state a clone size, as once, few, many or a class for expanded clones.

d_call,v_call,clone_size,j_call,cdr3_nt,cdr3_aa
-,TRBV11-2,-,TRBJ1-1,TGTGCCAGCAGCTTAAGGCGGGTGCGAGGGGCTTTCTTT,CASSLRRVRGAFF
TRBD1,TRBV7-2,few,TRBJ1-1,TGTGCCAGCAGCTTAGCGACAGGGGTGAAGAACACTGAAGCTTTCTTT,CASSLATGVKNTEAFF
-,TRBV12-3/TRBV12-4,-,TRBJ1-3,TGTGCCAGCAGTTTTGGTGGAAACACCATATATTTT,CASSFGGNTIYF
-,TRBV27,few,TRBJ2-2,TGTGCCAGCAGTTGGGCGATAGGAGGGACCGGGGAGCTGTTTTTT,CASSWAIGGTGELFF
-,TRBV6-4,-,TRBJ1-1,TGTGCCAGCAGTGAGGCGGTGGGGAACACTGAAGCTTTCTTT,CASSEAVGNTEAFF
-,TRBV7-8,many,TRBJ1-2,TGTGCCAGCAGCTCGCCGGGAATCTCTGGGTATGGCTACACCTTC,CASSSPGISGYGYTF
-,TRBV27,few,TRBJ1-1,TGTGCCAGCAGTTTGGGCAGTTGGAACACTGAAGCTTTCTTT,CASSLGSWNTEAFF
TRBD1,TRBV24-1,many,TRBJ1-6,TGTGCCACCAGTGGCGGACAGGGCCTAAATTCACCCCTCCACTTT,CATSGGQGLNSPLHF
-,TRBV24-1,-,TRBJ2-2,TGTGCCACCGGATTCAGTACCGGGGAGCTGTTTTTT,CATGFSTGELFF
-,TRBV27,many,TRBJ1-1,TGTGCCAGCAGTTTTTCACTGAACACTGAAGCTTTCTTT,CASSFSLNTEAFF
TRBD1,TRBV19,-,TRBJ1-1,TGTGCCAGCCGGACAGGGGGCAACACTGAAGCTTTCTTT,CASRTGGNTEAFF
-,TRBV6-5,many,TRBJ1-1,TGTGCCAGCAGCTTAAGGGGGACTGAAGCTTTCTTT,CASSLRGTEAFF
TRBD2,TRBV2,-,TRBJ2-2,TGTGCCAGCAGTGAACCCAGCGGGGGGACGGGCGGGGAGCTGTTTTTT,CASSEPSGGTGGELFF
-,TRBV19,-,TRBJ1-1,TGTGCCAGTAGTATCCCTGGACAGCGAAACACTGAAGCTTTCTTT,CASSIPGQRNTEAFF
-,TRBV19,-,TRBJ2-1,TGTGCCAGTAGTACCCTTAGCTCCTACAATGAGCAGTTCTTC,CASSTLSSYNEQFF
-,TRBV7-6,-,TRBJ2-1,TGTGCCAGCAGCCCAACTGGGGGCGCTCAGTTCTTC,CASSPTGGAQFF
TRBD2,TRBV7-2,-,TRBJ2-1,TGTGCCAGCAGCTTAGGGGGGACTAGCGCAGATGAGCAGTTCTTC,CASSLGGTSADEQFF
-,TRBV2,-,TRBJ1-4,TGTGCCAGCAGTGCCCTTTTGGGCTTGGACAGCCAGGCGGGGGAACTGTTTTTT,CASSALLGLDSQAGELFF